This record concerns one TCR beta chain sequence. A read error may account for a junction end that differs from germline. The repertoire was sequenced with immunoSEQ multiplex PCR; TCRdb's copy has only in-frame clones and lacks some. The table shows about 380,000 clones, with about 97% occurring only once. These data are taken from a study of shared clonotypes between healthy human individuals. From germline, CDR1 is SSHAT and CDR2 FNYEAQ (reference sequence). CDR3 length equals 15 residues. The chain combines TRBV7-7 with TRBJ2-5, with a tentative D call TRBD1 (6 bases). Material for sequencing was memory CD8+ T cells sorted from blood. The subset denotes: CD45RO+ cells pooled with CCR7-negative TemRA cells. This receptor was identified in a young man in good health. The CDR3 sequence: CASSLAGDGGETQYF. In DNA form, the CDR3 reads TGTGCTAGCAGCTTAGCAGGGGATGGGGGAGAGACCCAGTACTTC.